This T cell receptor beta chain comes out of a study of human T cells and chemical hapten exposure. Stated time point: patch test 1, 2 weeks after DPC sensitization. Regarding treatment: therapeutic diphenylcyclopropenone sensitization with weekly scalp DPC. Extraction yielded total RNA from whole blood (unfractionated). Ten or more counts support this clonotype. Its antigen is undetermined. From the RACE reads, TCRdb called clonotypes with MiXCR, one entry per CDR3 protein. The table includes about 34,000 distinct CDR3 sequences, 5.5% to 7.5% detected once. Study observations and caveats: As the donors had alopecia, their immune response may differ from healthy people's. TCRs at high frequency, those above 1 in 1000, did not change with DPC sensitization.

Trimming pared 3 bases from V and 8 bases from J, leaving 16 bases between. Germline CDR1 reads KGHSH; CDR2 reads LQKENI. The CDR3 length is 15 residues. The sequence came from a woman in her 30s with alopecia areata. Some clones in this sample may be carry-over from other donors' samples. J is TRBJ1-4 and V is TRBV18; D unclear. Here the sequenced sample was whole blood, taken in connection with sensitization to the hapten diphenylcyclopropenone (DPC). The CDR3 sequence: CASSPSKEGGEKLFF. CDR3 bases: TGTGCCAGCTCACCTAGTAAAGAAGGAGGCGAAAAACTGTTTTTT.